Sequencing of this T cell receptor beta chain was carried out in a study of vaccination and CD4 T cells after COVID-19. On the study more broadly: Vaccination of participants consisted of two doses of either BNT162b2 or mRNA-1273 vaccine. Study-wide points: There was no significant change from around 20 to 38 median reactive clonotypes.

This clonotype was counted between two and nine times. Its antigen is as yet unknown. Losses at the gene ends were 3 bases for V and 5 bases for J; bases not matched to a gene: 6. Germline lookup yields CDR1 MNHEY and CDR2 SVGAGI. The CDR3 is 14 amino acids. TCRdb processed the PCR reads anew with MiXCR; each CDR3 protein has one entry. The table includes tens of thousands of distinct CDR3 sequences, roughly 51% detected once. This chain uses TRBV6-5 with TRBJ2-7; 8 bases are shared with TRBD1. Specimen: CD4+ T cells from blood, collected before SARS-CoV-2 vaccination. This receptor was obtained from a human donor who had recovered from COVID-19. CDR3 loop: CASSYRDRFNEQYF. The CDR3 region has the DNA TGTGCCAGCAGTTATCGGGACAGGTTCAACGAGCAGTACTTC.